The entry below describes one T cell receptor (beta chain). In this sample, this clonotype turned up many times. What antigen it recognizes has not been identified. No base-level quality is on record; no much larger clone is a single base apart. The sample comes from a study of identical twins listed by TCRdb under 2016. As for the study more broadly: To test whether fetal clonotypes persist, the study used deep sequencing on TCR alpha and beta repertoires from monozygotic twins, unrelated adults of various ages, and cord blood. To rule out contamination, the twin experiments were replicated at different times with different library preparation protocols.

The library was obtained by 5' RACE. Sequencing relied on an Illumina HiSeq 2000. Template switching introduced a universal primer binding site; the final cDNA contained a unique molecular identifier, enabling accurate counting of TCR cDNA molecules. First-strand cDNA for TCR alpha and beta chains was synthesized from specific primers in the conserved constant-segment region. To control for contamination, each cDNA library was double barcoded with a SMART-Mk sample barcode plus Illumina barcodes. TruSeq adapter sequences along with Illumina sample barcodes were introduced in two successive PCR steps. TCR alpha and beta cDNA libraries were sequenced on the Illumina HiSeq platform with custom primers. Per the source publication's procedure: Raw reads were processed with MiGEC to extract unique molecular identifiers, and MiXCR was used to determine CDR3 positions. For each individual, recombination models were inferred using an EM algorithm with the repgenHMM and IGoR tools. The tcR package in R was used for shared clonotype analysis, with sharing normalized by the product of cloneset sizes. Out-of-frame nonproductive sequences were analyzed to study raw recombination free of thymic and clonal selection effects. TCRdb reanalyzed the raw reads on its own, using fastp at Q25 for trimming and MiXCR for clone calling, and kept in-frame beta chains. A single entry per CDR3 protein holds the most common genes and DNA from its merged rows. None of the V and J calls come from the authors' own analysis; TCRdb made them. Across this sample there are roughly 290,000 distinct CDR3 sequences, with roughly 10% seen only once. Roughly 6.4% of the sample rests with the top ten.

Only healthy Caucasian donors were included. The twin cohort consisted of three pairs of female monozygotic twins, all aged about 18 to 29 years. CD4+ and CD8+ T cell populations were isolated with positive isolation kits from Invitrogen. What the research found in general, with its limitations: Compared with coincidental sharing between unrelated individuals, out-of-frame TCR alpha sequences shared between twins showed an excess of sequences with low generation probability. A weaker excess of twin sharing was found in beta out-of-frame sequences because the signal-to-noise ratio was lowered by fewer shared sequences. Invariant T cells such as MAIT and iNKT could partly confound zero-insertion analyses, though diverse VJ usage argued against this for most clonotypes. In monozygotic twins, recombination models systematically underestimated out-of-frame TCR alpha sharing, but the models matched the sharing seen between unrelated individuals. Because the same donors could not be followed over many years, the conclusions depended on cross-sectional statistical analysis. Fewer insertions were carried by abundant cord blood beta clonotypes, a similar but weaker trend appeared in young adult naive repertoires, and no such trend appeared in memory repertoires.

From its cysteine to its phenylalanine, the CDR3 spans 16 amino acids. The entry retains the CDR3 DNA only, 48 bases that are in frame from base 1. Trimming removed 6 bases from V and 0 bases from J, leaving 16 bases between the germline ends. As encoded in the germline V gene, CDR1 is MNHEY while CDR2 is SVGEGT. This sample was also put to use in a study of yellow fever vaccine responses in identical twins. As the second paper documents: The T cell response to vaccination in identical twins was reported by the authors to appear partly convergent and partly personalized. Focusing on identical twins, the study followed the T cell clones that responded to the vaccine, and did so with precision.

The receptor was derived from a woman between 18 and 29 years old in good health. Recombination joined TRBV6-2 or TRBV6-3 with TRBJ2-3; no D gene call is confident. Sequencing was carried out using CD8+ T cells sorted from blood. The CDR3 in this case is CASRMFRLPSTDTQYF. The bases are TGTGCCAGCAGAATGTTCAGGCTCCCTAGCACAGATACGCAGTATTTT.